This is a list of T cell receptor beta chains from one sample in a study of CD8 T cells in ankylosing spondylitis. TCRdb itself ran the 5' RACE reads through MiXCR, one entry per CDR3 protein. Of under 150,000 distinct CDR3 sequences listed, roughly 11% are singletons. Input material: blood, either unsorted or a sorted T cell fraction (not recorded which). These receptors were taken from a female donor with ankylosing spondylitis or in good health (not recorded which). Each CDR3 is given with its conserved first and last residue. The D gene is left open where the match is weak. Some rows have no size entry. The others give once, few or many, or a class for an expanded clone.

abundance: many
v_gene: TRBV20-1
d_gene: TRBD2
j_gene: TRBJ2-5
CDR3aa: CSADPGGETQYF
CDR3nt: TGCAGTGCGGACCCGGGGGGAGAGACCCAGTACTTC

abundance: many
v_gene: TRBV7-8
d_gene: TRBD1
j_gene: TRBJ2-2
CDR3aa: CASSLLGQGAGELFF
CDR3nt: TGTGCCAGCAGCTTATTGGGACAGGGTGCCGGGGAGCTGTTTTTT

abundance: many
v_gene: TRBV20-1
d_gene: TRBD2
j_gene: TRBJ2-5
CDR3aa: CSARTSGRVETQYF
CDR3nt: TGCAGTGCCAGGACTAGCGGGAGAGTGGAGACCCAGTACTTC

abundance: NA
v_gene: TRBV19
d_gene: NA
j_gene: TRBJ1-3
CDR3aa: CASSVGWLSGNTIYF
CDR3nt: TGTGCCAGTAGTGTAGGATGGTTATCTGGAAACACCATATATTTT

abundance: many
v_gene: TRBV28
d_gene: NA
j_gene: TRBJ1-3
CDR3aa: CASCLGTSGNTIYF
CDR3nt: TGTGCCAGTTGCCTAGGGACCTCTGGAAACACCATATATTTT

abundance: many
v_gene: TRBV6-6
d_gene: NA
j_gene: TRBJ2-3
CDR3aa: CASRLGQQDTQYF
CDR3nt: TGTGCCAGCAGACTCGGACAGCAAGATACGCAGTATTTT

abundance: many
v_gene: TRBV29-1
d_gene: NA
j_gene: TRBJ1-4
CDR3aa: CSVGRGEDEKLFF
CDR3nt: TGCAGCGTTGGAAGGGGCGAGGATGAAAAACTGTTTTTT

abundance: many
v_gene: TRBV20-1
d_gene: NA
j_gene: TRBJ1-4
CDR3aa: CSARASAAKLFF
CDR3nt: TGCAGTGCTAGAGCCTCCGCGGCGAAACTGTTTTTT

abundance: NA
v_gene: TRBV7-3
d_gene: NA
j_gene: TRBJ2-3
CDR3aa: CVSSLCGRGTDTQYF
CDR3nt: TGTGTCAGCAGCTTATGTGGTCGGGGCACAGATACGCAGTATTTT

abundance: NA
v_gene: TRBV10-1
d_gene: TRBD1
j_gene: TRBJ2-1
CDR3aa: CASSAGTGSYNEQFF
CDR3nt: TGCGCCAGCAGTGCCGGGACAGGTTCCTACAATGAGCAGTTCTTC

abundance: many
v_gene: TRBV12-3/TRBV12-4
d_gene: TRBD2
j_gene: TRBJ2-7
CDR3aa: CASSFLAGGWLRYEQYF
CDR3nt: TGTGCCAGCAGTTTCCTCGCGGGGGGCTGGCTACGCTACGAGCAGTACTTC

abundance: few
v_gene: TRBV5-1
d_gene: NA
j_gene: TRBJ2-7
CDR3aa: CASSLDRFSYEQYF
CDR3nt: TGCGCCAGCAGCTTGGACCGTTTCTCCTACGAGCAGTACTTC

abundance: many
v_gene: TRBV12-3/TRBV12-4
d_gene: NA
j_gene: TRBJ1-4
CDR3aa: CASSPGLDNEKLFF
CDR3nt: TGTGCCAGCAGTCCCGGACTTGATAATGAAAAACTGTTTTTT